The 20 T cell receptor beta chains presented below share a single source sample, sequenced in a study of radiation and T cells in renal cell carcinoma. Described time point: baseline pretreatment blood. Stated treatment: 15 Gy SBRT to primary tumor, nephrectomy 4 weeks later. Sequencing used immunoSEQ multiplex PCR; TCRdb keeps in-frame clones, though not all of them. The table records about 130,000 clones, about 88% of them present only once. The sequenced sample was blood, obtained from a patient whose treatment included radiotherapy and nephrectomy. The receptors stem from a woman aged 45-59 years with renal cell carcinoma.

The chain recombines TRBV19 with TRBJ2-7; no definite D call. V lost 5 bases to trimming and J lost 3 bases, with 8 bases between them. CDR1 LNHDA and CDR2 SQIVND come from the germline V gene (reference sequence). This CDR3 is 12 amino acids long. In DNA form, the CDR3 reads TGTGCCAGTAGTCCAGGCTTCTACGAGCAGTACTTC. It translates to CASSPGFYEQYF.

V is TRBV6-5 and J is TRBJ1-1; D is unresolved. The V end was cut by 2 bases, the J end by 4 bases, with 17 bases between. CDR3 length: 16 amino acids. Germline lookup yields CDR1 MNHEY and CDR2 SVGAGI. CDR3 in amino acids: CASSYTPVGYGTEAFF. As DNA, the CDR3 is TGTGCCAGCAGTTACACGCCCGTGGGTTACGGCACTGAAGCTTTCTTT.

This clone was detected once. The V and J genes are TRBV5-6 and TRBJ2-1; TRBD2 matches at 11 bases. Germline-derived CDR1 and CDR2 are SGHDT and YYEEEE. This CDR3 has 15 residues. The ends lost 3 bases at V and 2 bases at J; junction bases unmatched: 1. For the CDR3, the DNA is TGTGCCAGCAGCTCACTAGCGGGGGCCTACAATGAGCAGTTCTTC. The encoded protein is CASSSLAGAYNEQFF.

V and J are TRBV2 and TRBJ1-5, with 8 bases fitting TRBD1. CDR3 length equals 14 residues. Unmatched junction bases numbered 4, after V lost 5 bases and J lost 4 bases. The germline gives CDR1 SNHLY, CDR2 FYNNEI. CDR3 in amino acids: CASSPDRGNQPQHF. DNA of the CDR3: TGTGCCAGCAGTCCCGACAGGGGAAATCAGCCCCAGCATTTT.

The CDR3 spells CASSWRVGLYGYTF. The CDR3 DNA reads as TGTGCCAGCAGTTGGCGGGTGGGGTTGTATGGCTACACCTTC. The V call is TRBV6-7, the J call TRBJ1-2; the D is unclear. TRBV6-7 is an ORF; its function is uncertain. V was clipped by 4 bases and J by 5 bases, with 14 bases between them. The CDR3 is 14 amino acids.

This rearrangement joins TRBV4-2 to TRBJ2-7; 8 nucleotides agree with TRBD2. Unmatched junction bases numbered 8, after V lost 1 base and J lost 3 bases. Germline V gene lookup returns CDR1 LGHNA and CDR2 YNFKEQ. The CDR3 spans 16 residues. CDR3 residues: CASSQGGISGVYEQYF. Written as DNA, the CDR3 is TGTGCCAGCAGCCAAGGAGGGATTAGCGGGGTCTACGAGCAGTACTTC.

This clone was counted a single time. This chain joins TRBV6-5 and TRBJ2-2; weak D call: TRBD2 (6 bases). The CDR3 has 16 amino acids. CDR1 is MNHEY and CDR2 is SVGAGI in the germline V gene. Trimming shortened V by 2 bases and J by 6 bases, and 16 bases separated the two germline ends. Here the CDR3 DNA reads TGTGCCAGCAGTTACCTGACTAGGAGGAGGTCCGGGGAGCTGTTTTTT. Protein product: CASSYLTRRRSGELFF.

The rearrangement uses TRBV2 and TRBJ1-2, with D hard to call. Trimming took 7 bases from V and 2 from J, leaving 14 bases between them. This CDR3 has 14 residues. The germline V gene has CDR1 SNHLY and CDR2 FYNNEI. The CDR3 bases are TGTGCCAGCAACCCGACACGACTGAACTATGGCTACACCTTC. Its translation: CASNPTRLNYGYTF.

V and J are TRBV6-5 and TRBJ2-3; TRBD2 matches 8 bases. The V segment lost 5 bases and the J segment 10 bases; nucleotides outside the gene matches: 8. This CDR3 has 13 amino acids. Germline loops: CDR1 MNHEY, CDR2 SVGAGI. The CDR3 region is CASSRGGLNPQYF. CDR3 nucleotide sequence: TGTGCCAGCAGTCGGGGGGGGTTGAATCCGCAGTATTTT.

The V call is TRBV6-5, the J call TRBJ2-3, with 8 nucleotides matching TRBD1. The CDR3 spans 15 residues. V shed 6 bases and J 0 bases; nucleotides not matched to a gene: 5. Per germline, CDR1 MNHEY and CDR2 SVGAGI. The CDR3 DNA is TGTGCCAGCAGCTTGACAGGGGCTAGCACAGATACGCAGTATTTT. Its translation is CASSLTGASTDTQYF.

The table lists this clone with a few counts. The chain couples TRBV2 to TRBJ1-5; possible D gene TRBD1, 5 bases. The length of the CDR3 is 14 residues. The V end was cut by 6 bases, the J end by 4 bases, with 13 bases between. Germline-derived CDR1 and CDR2 are SNHLY and FYNNEI. The CDR3 sequence is CASRRRDLNQPQHF. In nucleotides, the CDR3 is TGTGCCAGCAGGAGGCGGGACCTAAATCAGCCCCAGCATTTT.

V is TRBV4-1 and J is TRBJ1-3; D call uncertain. The CDR3 sequence is 15 residues long. The V and J ends lost 1 base and 7 bases respectively, with 14 bases between them. CDR1 is MGHRA, CDR2 YSYEKL, per germline. CDR3 bases: TGCGCCAGCAGCCAAGGGAGTTTTTATCGGAACACCATATATTTT. Its translation: CASSQGSFYRNTIYF.

Details on this clone: One junction end disagrees with the germline gene, perhaps due to a read error. The chain has TRBV14 and TRBJ1-2; possibly TRBD1 for D (6 bases). Germline V gives CDR1 SGHDN, CDR2 FVKESK. The CDR3 has 13 residues. CDR3 residues: CAGSPRQEYGYTF. In nucleotides, the CDR3 is TGTGCCGGCAGCCCCCGACAGGAATATGGCTACACCTTC.

The gene calls are TRBV18 and TRBJ1-2, with D possibly matching TRBD1 (6 bases). V lost 3 bases to trimming and J lost 6 bases, with 11 bases between them. Looked up from germline, CDR1 is KGHSH and CDR2 is LQKENI. CDR3 length: 13 residues. CDR3 in amino acids: CASSPGAMDGYTF. CDR3 sequence (DNA): TGTGCCAGCTCACCGGGGGCTATGGATGGCTACACCTTC.

This clone has only a few counts. The chain couples TRBV5-1 to TRBJ2-2; unclear D gene. The CDR3 loop spans 15 amino acids. Germline V gene data show CDR1 as SGHRS and CDR2 as YFSETQ. V was pared by 4 bases and J by 0 bases, with 10 bases between. The CDR3 region is CASSPSRANTGELFF. CDR3 sequence (DNA): TGCGCCAGCAGCCCTTCAAGAGCGAACACCGGGGAGCTGTTTTTT.

J is TRBJ1-1 and V is TRBV10-3; no reliable D call. Germline loops: CDR1 ENHRY, CDR2 SYGVKD. This CDR3 is built from 11 residues. The V gene lost 2 bases and the J gene lost 11 bases, with 9 bases spanning the gap. The CDR3 DNA sequence: TGTGCCATCAGTGAGGGGTCGGAGGCTTTCTTT. Amino acid sequence: CAISEGSEAFF.

The chain carries TRBV7-2 and TRBJ2-3; D gene ambiguous. CDR3 length equals 15 residues. The germline V and J ends were trimmed by 1 base and 0 bases, with 8 bases remaining between them. Germline loops: CDR1 SGHTA, CDR2 FQGNSA. The CDR3 here is CASSLDGPSTDTQYF. The CDR3 DNA sequence: TGTGCCAGCAGCTTAGACGGCCCTAGCACAGATACGCAGTATTTT.

There are a few counts of this clone. The chain couples TRBV7-3 to TRBJ2-2; D unclear. The CDR3 covers 13 residues. Trimming removed 3 bases at V and 0 bases at J, with 2 bases between. The V gene's germline CDR1 is SGHTA and CDR2 FQGTGA. This CDR3 reads CASSFANTGELFF. The CDR3 region has the DNA TGTGCCAGCAGCTTCGCGAACACCGGGGAGCTGTTTTTT.

The CDR3 DNA sequence: TGTGCCTGGATCGGGGAGCAGTTCTTC. Protein: CAWIGEQFF. This chain connects TRBV30 to TRBJ2-1; D unclear. The CDR3 has 9 amino acids. V gave up 4 bases and J gave up 10 bases, with 5 bases separating them. CDR1 is GTSNPN, CDR2 SVGIG, per germline (reference sequence).

The CDR3 protein is CASSEGRGRLGGYTF. Written as DNA, the CDR3 is TGTGCCAGCAGTGAGGGAAGGGGGCGCCTTGGTGGCTACACCTTC. This chain uses TRBV25-1 with TRBJ1-2; 7 bases are a match to TRBD1. Germline-derived CDR1 and CDR2 are MGHDK and SYGVNS. Trimming removed 3 bases from V and 7 bases from J; junction bases left unmatched: 11. The CDR3 length is 15 residues.